This T cell receptor beta chain came from a study of cytomegalovirus exposure and HLA in healthy donors. The germline CDR1 and CDR2 sequences are SNHLY and FYNNEI. V was cut by 6 bases and J by 2 bases, with 10 bases left in between. The CDR3 is made up of 13 amino acids. PCR was performed using 60 Vbeta and 13 Jbeta primers. The method was immunoSEQ multiplex PCR; TCRdb's version includes in-frame clones alone and lacks a portion of them. This table holds 100,000 to 120,000 clones, approximately 16% found once. This clone was counted between two and nine times. The source of this sequence is a female donor in good health and CMV-seronegative. Sequenced sample: PBMCs. The rearrangement joins TRBV2 to TRBJ1-2; D gene uncertain. CDR3 loop: CASRVDMNYGYTF. DNA of the CDR3: TGTGCCAGCAGGGTCGACATGAACTATGGCTACACCTTC.